The 23 T cell receptor beta chains below were found in one sample sequenced in a study of T cells in Graves' hyperthyroidism and ophthalmopathy. Amplification of TCR beta CDR3 regions was performed using RNA transcripts as template. HTBI primers were used for first-round RT-PCR of the TCR CDR3. Using its own MiXCR run on the multiplex PCR reads, TCRdb lists one record per CDR3 protein. The table includes hundreds of thousands of distinct CDR3 sequences, roughly 15% detected once. The sample consisted of blood. These receptor sequences come from a woman aged 35 to 49 with Graves' ophthalmopathy.

This clonotype was detected a few times. CDR3 in amino acids: CAFRTITDTQYF. Written as DNA, the CDR3 is TGTGCCTTCAGGACTATCACAGATACGCAGTATTTT. The V and J genes are TRBV30 and TRBJ2-3; possible D gene TRBD2, 6 bases. The CDR3 has 12 residues. Germline values: CDR1 GTSNPN, CDR2 SVGIG (reference sequence). Trimming left V 7 bases short and J 2 bases short, with 10 bases between.

A few counts support this clonotype. The rearrangement links TRBV19 to TRBJ1-5; D possibly corresponds to TRBD1 (6 bases). The CDR3 loop spans 16 amino acids. V gave up 4 bases and J gave up 8 bases, with 21 bases separating them. From germline, CDR1 is LNHDA and CDR2 SQIVND (reference sequence). The CDR3 protein is CASSTLKGGPEKPQHF. CDR3 in DNA: TGTGCCAGTAGTACCCTAAAAGGGGGGCCTGAGAAGCCCCAGCATTTT.

V is TRBV5-5 and J is TRBJ2-5; D is undetermined. The germline gives CDR1 SGHKS, CDR2 YYEKEE (reference sequence). The CDR3 has 13 amino acids. V lost 4 bases and J lost 3, with 10 bases in between. CDR3 sequence reads: CASSPGVEETQYF. The CDR3 DNA reads as TGTGCCAGCAGCCCTGGAGTGGAAGAGACCCAGTACTTC.

The sample holds a few counts of this clonotype. The V call is TRBV9, the J call TRBJ1-2; D gene unclear. This CDR3 is 14 amino acids long. Germline V gene sequence: CDR1 SGDLS, CDR2 YYNGEE. V lost 0 bases and J lost 3, with 9 bases in between. This CDR3 reads CASSVDLADYGYTF. The CDR3 DNA reads TGTGCCAGCAGCGTAGACTTGGCAGACTATGGCTACACCTTC.

This clonotype was observed a few times. The chain employs TRBV20-1 and TRBJ1-6; perhaps TRBD1 as D (6 bases). The V end was cut by 6 bases, the J end by 11 bases, with 20 bases between. Germline V gene sequence: CDR1 DFQATT, CDR2 SNEGSKA (reference sequence). The CDR3 is 14 residues long. CDR3 sequence reads: CSASEAQGFAPLHF. Here the CDR3 DNA reads TGCAGTGCCTCAGAGGCACAGGGCTTTGCACCCCTCCACTTT.

The chain employs TRBV11-1 and TRBJ2-4, with 7 bases that match TRBD1. V shed 5 bases, J shed 5 bases, and the junction held 3 bases outside the gene matches. Germline V gene lookup returns CDR1 SGHAT and CDR2 FQDESV (reference sequence). The CDR3 loop spans 13 amino acids. CDR3 DNA sequence: TGTGCCAGCAGCGTCGGGACAGAAAACATTCAGTACTTC. This codes for CASSVGTENIQYF.

The chain uses TRBV10-1 and TRBJ2-4; a weak D match, TRBD1 (6 bases). The CDR3 spans 20 residues. The V gene lost 3 bases and the J gene lost 3 bases, with 27 bases spanning the gap. Germline-derived CDR1 and CDR2 are WNHNN and SYGVQD (reference sequence). CDR3: CASSDHRAGGGQMSKNIQYF. DNA of the CDR3: TGCGCCAGCAGTGACCATAGGGCAGGAGGCGGACAGATGAGCAAAAACATTCAGTACTTC.

This clonotype came up a few times. The chain recombines TRBV15 with TRBJ2-6, with D perhaps being TRBD1 or TRBD2 (5 bases each). Deletions cut 8 bases from V and 0 bases from J, with 14 bases between. The germline gives CDR1 LNHNV, CDR2 YYDKDF (reference sequence). CDR3 length: 16 residues. As DNA, the CDR3 is TGTGCCACCCAAAACGGGGCGACCTCTGGGGCCAACGTCCTGACTTTC. Residues: CATQNGATSGANVLTF.

This clonotype has a count of ten or more. The chain uses TRBV5-6 and TRBJ1-1; D remains ambiguous. This CDR3 is 13 amino acids long. The germline CDR1 and CDR2 sequences are SGHDT and YYEEEE. Trimming pared 5 bases from V and 2 bases from J, leaving 10 bases between. CDR3 DNA sequence: TGTGCCAGCAGACACACGGGTAACACTGAAGCTTTCTTT. It yields the protein CASRHTGNTEAFF.

On this clonotype: Germline and junction disagree at one end, which may indicate a read error. The chain carries TRBV30 and TRBJ1-4, with D possibly being TRBD1 (6 bases). Germline CDR1 reads GTSNPN; CDR2 reads SVGIG (reference sequence). This CDR3 region has 14 residues. The CDR3 loop is CARSPPGHNEKLFF. CDR3 sequence (DNA): TGTGCCCGGAGTCCCCCGGGACATAATGAAAAACTGTTTTTT.

This chain joins TRBV7-9 and TRBJ2-4; D not resolved. The germline gives CDR1 SEHNR, CDR2 FQNEAQ (reference sequence). Between the trimmed V and J ends, which lost 1 base and 6 bases, there was a span of 10 bases. The CDR3 sequence is 14 residues long. CDR3 nucleotides: TGTGCCAGCAGCTTAGGGGGTCGTAGAAACATTCAGTACTTC. It yields the protein CASSLGGRRNIQYF. The full variable domain, in which reference TRBV7-9 and TRBJ2-4 provide the parts outside the CDR3, is DTGVSQNPRHKITKRGQNVTFRCDPISEHNRLYWYRQTLGQGPEFLTYFQNEAQLEKSRLLSDRFSAERPKGSFSTLEIQRTEQGDSAMYLCASSLGGRRNIQYFGAGTRLSVL.

V and J are TRBV28 and TRBJ2-5; D might be TRBD1 or TRBD2, each matching 5 bases. The germline gives CDR1 MDHEN, CDR2 SYDVKM. The V end lost 7 bases, the J end lost 4 bases, and 16 bases lay between the germline ends. The CDR3 sequence is 14 residues long. CDR3 loop: CASNGGRYRETQYF. The CDR3 bases are TGTGCCAGCAATGGGGGAAGGTACAGAGAGACCCAGTACTTC. Drawing the rest from reference TRBV28 and TRBJ2-5, the complete variable domain is DVKVTQSSRYLVKRTGEKVFLECVQDMDHENMFWYRQDPGLGLRLIYFSYDVKMKEKGDIPEGYSVSREKKERFSLILESASTNQTSMYLCASNGGRYRETQYFGPGTRLLVL.

There are a few counts of this clonotype. The chain joins TRBV28 to TRBJ1-5; D is ambiguous. V dropped 2 bases and J dropped 1 base, with 9 bases sitting between them. CDR3 length equals 15 residues. Germline-derived CDR1 and CDR2 are MDHEN and SYDVKM. This CDR3 is CASSLGRRSNQPQHF. CDR3 DNA sequence: TGTGCCAGCAGTTTAGGGCGGAGGAGCAATCAGCCCCAGCATTTT.

This clonotype was picked up one time. The rearrangement links TRBV25-1 to TRBJ2-7; maybe TRBD1 (5 bases). CDR1 MGHDK and CDR2 SYGVNS come from the germline V gene. The CDR3 extends over 11 amino acids. V lost 9 bases to trimming and J lost 4 bases, with 10 bases between them. Here the CDR3 reads CASQTAYEQYF. CDR3 nucleotides: TGTGCCAGTCAGACAGCTTACGAGCAGTACTTC.

This clonotype occurred many times. The chain is built from TRBV24-1 and TRBJ2-3, with TRBD1 identical over 7 bases. Germline V lookup: CDR1 KGHDR, CDR2 SFDVKD. The CDR3 spans 16 residues. The V and J ends lost 5 bases and 1 base, in that order; junction bases with no gene match: 8. The DNA for the CDR3 is TGTGCCACCAGTGTTCCTTTGGGGACAGGCACAGATACGCAGTATTTT. Amino acid sequence: CATSVPLGTGTDTQYF.

The chain recombines TRBV11-1 with TRBJ2-3, with TRBD1 identical over 7 bases. V dropped 2 bases and J dropped 5; count of bases not matched to a gene: 4. The CDR3 runs 14 residues. Germline CDR1 is SGHAT and CDR2 is FQDESV (reference sequence). CDR3 bases: TGTGCCAGCAGCTTAAACCCAGGGGGAGATACGCAGTATTTT. Protein product: CASSLNPGGDTQYF.

Regarding this clonotype: One base away lies a much larger clone, so this may be a sequencing read error. This chain connects TRBV12-3 or TRBV12-4 to TRBJ1-2; 7 bases are shared with TRBD1. Trimming at V came to 6 bases and at J to 4 bases, leaving 8 bases not matched to a gene. The CDR3 is made up of 14 amino acids. CDR3 nucleotide sequence: TGTGCCAGCAGACGACAGGGCACCTCCTATGGCTACACCTTC. The encoded protein is CASRRQGTSYGYTF.

This clonotype was counted at least ten times. The CDR3 protein is CSVRTDMNTEAFF. The CDR3 bases are TGCAGCGTGAGGACGGATATGAACACTGAAGCTTTCTTT. J is TRBJ1-1 and V is TRBV29-1; unclear D gene. The CDR3 has 13 amino acids. The V and J ends lost 6 bases and 0 bases respectively, with 11 bases between them. The V gene's germline CDR1 is SQVTM and CDR2 ANQGSEA.

This clonotype showed up many times. The CDR3 here is CASSSGTVRGYTF. As DNA, the CDR3 is TGTGCCAGCAGTTCCGGGACAGTGAGGGGCTACACCTTC. The V gene is TRBV11-1, the J gene TRBJ1-2, with 7 bases matching TRBD1. J gave up 8 bases and V 6 bases, and 9 bases lay outside the gene matches. The CDR3 is 13 amino acids. CDR1 is SGHAT, CDR2 FQDESV, per germline (reference sequence).

This clonotype was recorded at least ten times. V is TRBV19 and J is TRBJ2-5; TRBD2 matches 7 bases. The CDR3 length is 16 residues. CDR1 is LNHDA and CDR2 is SQIVND in the germline V gene (reference sequence). The V segment lost 6 bases and the J segment 1 base; nucleotides outside the gene matches: 11. The CDR3 DNA is TGTGCCAGTAGACCCGCTGGTGGGGGGGGCCAAGAGACCCAGTACTTC. The encoded protein is CASRPAGGGGQETQYF.

The rearrangement uses TRBV10-3 and TRBJ1-5; D may be TRBD1 (5 bases). CDR3 length: 14 residues. V was shortened by 1 base and J by 6 bases, with 10 bases between the two germline ends. Germline CDR1 is ENHRY and CDR2 is SYGVKD. The CDR3, as DNA: TGTGCCATCAGTGAGTGGGAGCAGGGTCAGCCCCAGCATTTT. It yields the protein CAISEWEQGQPQHF.

Many counts were recorded for this clonotype. J is TRBJ1-3 and V is TRBV6-5; D gene uncertain. Germline loops: CDR1 MNHEY, CDR2 SVGAGI. This CDR3 has 13 residues. V was pared by 2 bases and J by 11 bases, with 13 bases between. CDR3 DNA: TGTGCCAGCAGTTACGGTCTGGCCGGCGCCATATATTTT. It encodes CASSYGLAGAIYF.

The genes are TRBV10-2 and TRBJ1-6; 10 bases line up with TRBD1. The CDR3 runs 14 residues. Germline V gene sequence: CDR1 WSHSY, CDR2 SAAADI. V was clipped by 7 bases and J by 9 bases; unmatched bases: 6. Here the CDR3 reads CASKTGGPPSPLHF. CDR3 bases: TGCGCCAGCAAGACAGGGGGCCCTCCTTCACCCCTCCACTTT.